The 8 T cell receptor beta chains reported below all come from one sample, sequenced in a study of CD8+ T cells in alopecia areata. This sample's treatment: oral pan-JAK inhibitor, 5-10 mg twice daily. The sequencing template was cDNA reverse transcribed from extracted RNA. TCRdb keeps only in-frame clones here, not all; method: immunoSEQ multiplex PCR. The data show fewer than 250,000 clones, 60% seen once. The sequencing here drew on CD4+ T cells sorted from blood, taken at week 24, from a patient treated with tofacitinib. The origin of the receptors is a human donor with alopecia areata.

The J gene is TRBJ2-6, the V gene TRBV5-4; 7 nucleotides line up with TRBD1. Germline CDR1 is SGHNT and CDR2 is YYREEE (reference sequence). CDR3 length: 18 amino acids. The ends lost 2 bases at V and 0 bases at J; junction bases unmatched: 8. CDR3 sequence reads: CASSLDPGQISGANVLTF. Written as DNA, the CDR3 is TGTGCCAGCAGCTTAGACCCGGGACAGATCTCTGGGGCCAACGTCCTGACTTTC.

This chain joins TRBV30 and TRBJ1-2; D is undetermined. The CDR3 is 12 residues long. Looked up from germline, CDR1 is GTSNPN and CDR2 is SVGIG (reference sequence). V was clipped by 4 bases and J by 1 base, with 7 bases between them. The CDR3 nucleotides read TGTGCCTGGATTCCCCTTAACTATGGCTACACCTTC. It yields the protein CAWIPLNYGYTF.

CDR3 loop: CASSPAEGGYGYTF. As DNA, the CDR3 is TGTGCCAGCAGCCCGGCAGAGGGGGGCTATGGCTACACCTTC. The chain recombines TRBV7-2 with TRBJ1-2; TRBD1 might be the D (6 bases). Germline assignment: CDR1 SGHTA and CDR2 FQGNSA. This CDR3 comprises 14 residues. V gave up 5 bases and J gave up 4 bases, with 14 bases separating them.

The gene calls are TRBV29-1 and TRBJ1-1; D remains unclear. The CDR3 spans 13 residues. CDR1 is SQVTM and CDR2 is ANQGSEA in the germline V gene. The V and J ends lost 3 bases and 1 base respectively, with 9 bases between them. In DNA form, the CDR3 reads TGCAGCGTTGAGAAGGGCGCGAACACTGAAGCTTTCTTT. This codes for CSVEKGANTEAFF.

This rearrangement joins TRBV29-1 to TRBJ2-5, with D unresolved. Deletions cut 0 bases from V and 5 bases from J, with 10 bases between. Germline loops: CDR1 SQVTM, CDR2 ANQGSEA. CDR3 length: 13 residues. The CDR3 DNA reads TGCAGCGTTGAAGAGCAAGTGGGGGAGACCCAGTACTTC. Its protein is CSVEEQVGETQYF.

The chain recombines TRBV7-9 with TRBJ1-1; D is ambiguous. The CDR3 loop spans 13 amino acids. Germline CDR1 SEHNR, CDR2 FQNEAQ (reference sequence). V was pared by 1 base and J by 13 bases, with 16 bases between. CDR3: CASSLEVLKRDFF. The CDR3 DNA sequence: TGTGCCAGCAGCTTAGAGGTACTGAAAAGGGATTTCTTT.

This chain uses TRBV29-1 with TRBJ2-7; D is unclear. Germline values: CDR1 SQVTM, CDR2 ANQGSEA. CDR3 length equals 14 residues. Trimming stripped 6 bases from V and 5 bases from J, with 20 bases between. CDR3 DNA sequence: TGCAGCGTCGGATCTGGGATCTCCCCCCACGAGCAGTACTTC. It encodes CSVGSGISPHEQYF.

The genes are TRBV29-1 and TRBJ2-5; D call uncertain. CDR3 length: 14 residues. Germline CDR1 and CDR2: SQVTM and ANQGSEA. Trimming removed 4 bases from V and 0 bases from J, with 12 bases in between. For the CDR3, the DNA is TGCAGCGTTGTCCAGGCGAAACACCAAGAGACCCAGTACTTC. Translated: CSVVQAKHQETQYF.